This T cell receptor (beta chain) emerged from a study of CD8 T cells in Susac syndrome. J was trimmed by 0 bases and V by 3 bases; bases with no gene match: 7. The CDR3 sequence is 16 residues long. RNA amounts of about 0.5 to 1 ug underwent reverse transcription with random hexamers. Using its own MiXCR run on the immunoSEQ multiplex PCR reads, TCRdb lists one record per CDR3 protein. The table shows roughly 110,000 distinct CDR3 sequences, with approximately 94% occurring only once. Sample: CD8+ T cells from PBMCs. The sequence was obtained from a human donor with Susac syndrome. This rearrangement joins TRBV23-1 to TRBJ1-2; TRBD1 aligns across 7 bases. TRBV23-1 is assigned to the ORF class and has an uncertain function. The CDR3 DNA is TGCGCCAGCAGTCAGAGGACAGGTCATACTAACTATGGCTACACCTTC. Encoded protein: CASSQRTGHTNYGYTF.